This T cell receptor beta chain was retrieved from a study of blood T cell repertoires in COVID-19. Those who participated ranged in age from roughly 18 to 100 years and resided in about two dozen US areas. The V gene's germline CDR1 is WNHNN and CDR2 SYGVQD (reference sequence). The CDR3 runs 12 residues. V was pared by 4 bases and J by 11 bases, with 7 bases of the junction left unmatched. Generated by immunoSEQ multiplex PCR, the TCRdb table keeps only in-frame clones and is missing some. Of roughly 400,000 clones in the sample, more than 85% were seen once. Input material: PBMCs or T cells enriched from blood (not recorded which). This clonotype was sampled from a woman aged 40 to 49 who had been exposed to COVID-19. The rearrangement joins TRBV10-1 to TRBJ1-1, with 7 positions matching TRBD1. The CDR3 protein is CASSAAQGTAFF. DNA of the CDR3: TGCGCCAGCAGTGCTGCACAGGGGACGGCTTTCTTT.